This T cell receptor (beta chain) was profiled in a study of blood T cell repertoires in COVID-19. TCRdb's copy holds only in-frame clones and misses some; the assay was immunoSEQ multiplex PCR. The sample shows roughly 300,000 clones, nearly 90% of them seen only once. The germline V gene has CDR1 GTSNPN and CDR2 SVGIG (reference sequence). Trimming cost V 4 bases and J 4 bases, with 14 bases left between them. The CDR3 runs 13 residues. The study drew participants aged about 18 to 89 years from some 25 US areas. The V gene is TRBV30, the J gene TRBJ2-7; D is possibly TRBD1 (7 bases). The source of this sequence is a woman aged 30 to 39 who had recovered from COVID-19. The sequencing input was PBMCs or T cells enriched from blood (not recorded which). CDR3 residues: CAWKGRGVYEQYF. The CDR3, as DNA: TGTGCCTGGAAGGGCAGGGGGGTTTACGAGCAGTACTTC. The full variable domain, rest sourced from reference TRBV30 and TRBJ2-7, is SQTIHQWPATLVQPVGSPLSLECTVEGTSNPNLYWYRQAAGRGLQLLFYSVGIGQISSEVPQNLSASRPQDRQFILSSKKLLLSDSGFYLCAWKGRGVYEQYFGPGTRLTVT.